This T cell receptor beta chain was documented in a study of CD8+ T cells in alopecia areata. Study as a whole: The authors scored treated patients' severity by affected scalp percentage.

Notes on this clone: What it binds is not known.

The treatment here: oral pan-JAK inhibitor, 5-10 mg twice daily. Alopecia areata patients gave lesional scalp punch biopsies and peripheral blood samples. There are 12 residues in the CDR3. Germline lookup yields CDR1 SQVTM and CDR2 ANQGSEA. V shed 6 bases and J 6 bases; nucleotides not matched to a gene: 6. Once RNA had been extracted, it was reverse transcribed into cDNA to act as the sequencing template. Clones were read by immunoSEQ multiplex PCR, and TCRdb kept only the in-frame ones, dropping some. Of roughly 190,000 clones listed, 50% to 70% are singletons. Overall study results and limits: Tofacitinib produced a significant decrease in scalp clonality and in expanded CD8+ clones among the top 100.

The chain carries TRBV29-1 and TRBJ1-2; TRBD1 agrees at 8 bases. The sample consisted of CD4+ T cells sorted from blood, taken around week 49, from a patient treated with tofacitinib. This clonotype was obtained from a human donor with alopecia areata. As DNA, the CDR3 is TGCAGCGTATTGGGACAGGATAATGGCTACACCTTC. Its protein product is CSVLGQDNGYTF.